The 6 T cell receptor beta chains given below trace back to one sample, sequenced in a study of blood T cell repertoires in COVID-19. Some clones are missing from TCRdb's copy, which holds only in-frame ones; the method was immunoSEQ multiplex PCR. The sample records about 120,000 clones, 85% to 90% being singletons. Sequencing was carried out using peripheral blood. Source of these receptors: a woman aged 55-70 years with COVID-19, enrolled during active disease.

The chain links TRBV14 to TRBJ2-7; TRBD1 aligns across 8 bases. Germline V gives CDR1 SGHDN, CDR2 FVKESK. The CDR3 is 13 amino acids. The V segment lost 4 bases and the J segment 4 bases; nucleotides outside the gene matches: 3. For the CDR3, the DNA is TGTGCCAGCAGCCGACAGGGGTTGTACGAGCAGTACTTC. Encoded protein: CASSRQGLYEQYF. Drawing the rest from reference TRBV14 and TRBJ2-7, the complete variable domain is EAGVTQFPSHSVIEKGQTVTLRCDPISGHDNLYWYRRVMGKEIKFLLHFVKESKQDESGMPNNRFLAERTGGTYSTLKVQPAELEDSGVYFCASSRQGLYEQYFGPGTRLTVT.

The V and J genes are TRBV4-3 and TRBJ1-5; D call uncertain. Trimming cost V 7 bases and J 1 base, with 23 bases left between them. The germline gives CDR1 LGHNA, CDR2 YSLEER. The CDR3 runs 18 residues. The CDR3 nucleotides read TGCGCCAGCATCTATGCGGCGCGGGATGGGGTCAGCAATCAGCCCCAGCATTTT. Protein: CASIYAARDGVSNQPQHF.

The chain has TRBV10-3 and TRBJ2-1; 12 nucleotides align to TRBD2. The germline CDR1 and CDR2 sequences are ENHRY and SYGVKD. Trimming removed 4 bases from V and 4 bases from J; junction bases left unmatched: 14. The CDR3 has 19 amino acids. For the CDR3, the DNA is TGTGCCATCAGTGCCGATGGAGCTAGCGGGGGGGCCGGGTACAATGAGCAGTTCTTC. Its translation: CAISADGASGGAGYNEQFF.

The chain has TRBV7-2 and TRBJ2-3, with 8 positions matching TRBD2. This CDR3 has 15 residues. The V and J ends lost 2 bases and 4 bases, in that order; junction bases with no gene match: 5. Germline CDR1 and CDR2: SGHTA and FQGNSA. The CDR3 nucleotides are TGTGCCAGCAGCTTACCCCGGGGGGGCTCAGATACGCAGTATTTT. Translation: CASSLPRGGSDTQYF.

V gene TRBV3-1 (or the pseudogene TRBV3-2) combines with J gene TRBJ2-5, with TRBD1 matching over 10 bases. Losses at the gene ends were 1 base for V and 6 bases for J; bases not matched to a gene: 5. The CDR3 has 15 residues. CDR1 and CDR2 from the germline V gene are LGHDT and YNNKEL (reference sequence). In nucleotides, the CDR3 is TGTGCCAGCAGCCAAGGGTGGACAGGGGGGAAGACCCAGTACTTC. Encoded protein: CASSQGWTGGKTQYF.

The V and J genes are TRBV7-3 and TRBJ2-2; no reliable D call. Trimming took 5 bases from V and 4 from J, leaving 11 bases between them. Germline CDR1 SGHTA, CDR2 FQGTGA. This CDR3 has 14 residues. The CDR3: CASSRTPRTGELFF. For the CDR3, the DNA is TGTGCCAGCAGCCGAACACCTCGCACCGGGGAGCTGTTTTTT.